These 17 T cell receptor beta chains were sequenced from one sample in a study of blood T cells in healthy people across ages. Next came a second PCR, run for about 7 to 12 cycles, which used a sample-barcoded 5' primer along with a J-beta primer mix. Each CDR3 protein is one row after TCRdb ran MiXCR on the 5' RACE reads. The sample contains 1.5 million to 2 million distinct CDR3 sequences, about 31% of which appear only once. The sample consisted of blood. These TCRs come from a woman younger than 45 in good health.

In its sample, this clonotype was seen many times. The chain recombines TRBV4-1 with TRBJ2-5, with 10 bases aligning to TRBD2. In germline, CDR1 is MGHRA, CDR2 YSYEKL. The CDR3 contains 16 residues. The J segment lost 5 bases and the V segment lost 5 bases, leaving 11 bases of the junction unmatched. In DNA, the CDR3 is TGCGCCAGCAGCGGGAGGAGAGCGGGAGGGCCCGAGACCCAGTACTTC. Its protein product is CASSGRRAGGPETQYF.

Here the CDR3 reads CASSLGGTSGMKKSYEQYF. For the CDR3, the DNA is TGCGCCAGCAGCTTGGGAGGGACTAGCGGGATGAAAAAATCCTACGAGCAGTACTTC. The chain combines TRBV5-1 with TRBJ2-7, with TRBD2 identical over 13 bases. The ends lost 0 bases at V and 1 base at J; junction bases unmatched: 10. Germline CDR1 SGHRS, CDR2 YFSETQ. The CDR3 is made up of 19 amino acids.

The chain is built from TRBV20-1 and TRBJ2-7; D uncertain. CDR1 is DFQATT and CDR2 is SNEGSKA in the germline V gene (reference sequence). Trimming cost V 0 bases and J 7 bases, with 7 bases left between them. The length of the CDR3 is 11 residues. CDR3 DNA sequence: TGCAGTGCTAGAGATAGGAATGAGCAGTACTTC. Translating gives CSARDRNEQYF.

The gene calls are TRBV4-1 and TRBJ2-7; TRBD1 aligns across 10 bases. The J call is in doubt because the DNA end fits TRBJ2-5 better. This CDR3 region has 16 residues. Germline V gene data show CDR1 as MGHRA and CDR2 as YSYEKL. The CDR3 sequence: CASSPADRGNGETQYF. The CDR3 DNA reads TGCGCCAGCAGCCCAGCGGACAGGGGGAATGGAGAGACCCAGTACTTC.

This chain joins TRBV20-1 and TRBJ1-1, with 10 bases fitting TRBD1. CDR3 length: 14 amino acids. Per germline, CDR1 DFQATT and CDR2 SNEGSKA (reference sequence). The trim removed 6 bases at V and 5 bases at J, leaving 9 bases unmatched. The CDR3 loop is CSAPGTGVATEAFF. The CDR3, as DNA: TGCAGTGCCCCTGGGACAGGGGTTGCGACTGAAGCTTTCTTT.

This clonotype was found a few times. The CDR3 region is CASSSRTSSEQYF. CDR3 nucleotide sequence: TGTGCCAGCAGCTCCCGGACTAGTTCCGAGCAGTACTTC. The chain carries TRBV7-8 and TRBJ2-7, with 7 nucleotides matching TRBD2. This CDR3 is 13 amino acids long. Germline V gene sequence: CDR1 SGHVS, CDR2 FQNEAQ. Losses at the gene ends were 4 bases for V and 6 bases for J; bases not matched to a gene: 6.

This clonotype has just a few counts. The chain has TRBV20-1 and TRBJ1-2; 10 nucleotides match TRBD1. The CDR3 has 17 residues. Germline V gene data show CDR1 as DFQATT and CDR2 as SNEGSKA (reference sequence). After removal of 1 base from V and 0 bases from J, the junction contained 8 bases not matched to a gene. CDR3 loop: CSARGSGQGTSNYGYTF. Here the CDR3 DNA reads TGCAGTGCTAGAGGATCGGGACAGGGGACATCTAACTATGGCTACACCTTC.

This chain uses TRBV12-3 or TRBV12-4 with TRBJ2-1; possibly TRBD1 for D (6 bases). Trimming stripped 6 bases from V and 7 bases from J, with 19 bases between. The CDR3 consists of 15 residues. CDR3 in amino acids: CASRIRGTTGNEQFF. In DNA form, the CDR3 reads TGTGCCAGCAGAATCAGGGGAACTACGGGGAATGAGCAGTTCTTC.

This chain links TRBV5-1 with TRBJ2-7; no firm D call. Judging by the DNA end, TRBJ2-5 fits better; the J call may be wrong. This CDR3 is 15 amino acids long. Germline CDR1 is SGHRS and CDR2 is YFSETQ. DNA of the CDR3: TGCGCCAGCAGCTTGGTTGCCAAAGTCCAAGAGACCCAGTACTTC. As protein: CASSLVAKVQETQYF.

The V gene is TRBV27, the J gene TRBJ2-2; maybe TRBD2 (6 bases). V was clipped by 5 bases and J by 8 bases, with 21 bases between them. This CDR3 has 16 residues. Per the germline V gene, CDR1 is MNHEY and CDR2 is SMNVEV (reference sequence). CDR3 residues: CASSIDGRSRTGELFF. The CDR3 region has the DNA TGTGCCAGCAGTATCGACGGGAGATCCCGGACGGGGGAGCTGTTTTTT.

This clonotype was seen ten or more times. The chain joins TRBV29-1 to TRBJ2-7; D call uncertain. Trimming left V 7 bases short and J 3 bases short, with 10 bases between. There are 11 residues in the CDR3. Germline CDR1 and CDR2: SQVTM and ANQGSEA. The DNA of the CDR3 is TGCAGCGGCGACTGGGGCTACGAGCAGTACTTC. Amino acid sequence: CSGDWGYEQYF.

This clonotype was observed at least ten times. The V gene is TRBV12-3 or TRBV12-4, the J gene TRBJ2-7; TRBD2 agrees at 8 bases. The CDR3 contains 14 residues. The J segment lost 3 bases and the V segment lost 6 bases, leaving 7 bases of the junction unmatched. CDR3 in DNA: TGTGCCAGCAGCCCGCAGGCGGGGGGCTACGAGCAGTACTTC. As protein: CASSPQAGGYEQYF.

This clonotype was counted a few times. J is TRBJ1-2 and V is TRBV20-1, with TRBD1 matching over 7 bases. This CDR3 spans 13 amino acids. Germline assignment: CDR1 DFQATT and CDR2 SNEGSKA (reference sequence). The V and J ends lost 2 bases and 2 bases, in that order; junction bases with no gene match: 2. CDR3 amino acids: CSARKGQNYGYTF. The CDR3 DNA is TGCAGTGCTAGAAAGGGACAGAACTATGGCTACACCTTC.

A few counts support this clonotype. CDR3 sequence reads: CASTRTGSSYEQYF. CDR3 DNA sequence: TGTGCCAGCACCCGGACGGGAAGCTCCTACGAGCAGTACTTC. The genes are TRBV27 and TRBJ2-7; TRBD2 might be the D (5 bases). There are 14 residues in the CDR3. Germline CDR1 reads MNHEY; CDR2 reads SMNVEV (reference sequence). V was cut by 7 bases and J by 0 bases, with 13 bases left in between.

The chain links TRBV2 to TRBJ2-3; D perhaps matches TRBD2 (6 bases). This CDR3 is built from 14 residues. Germline assignment: CDR1 SNHLY and CDR2 FYNNEI. V was shortened by 7 bases and J by 5 bases, with 16 bases between the two germline ends. The CDR3 nucleotides read TGTGCCAGCACCCTAGCGTCATTAGAAGATACGCAGTATTTT. It encodes CASTLASLEDTQYF.

This chain connects TRBV7-6 to TRBJ1-5; D gene unclear. Trimming shortened V by 1 base and J by 6 bases, and 7 bases separated the two germline ends. The CDR3 runs 13 residues. The germline CDR1 and CDR2 sequences are SGHVS and FNYEAQ. The CDR3 here is CASSLDHGQPQHF. The CDR3 region has the DNA TGTGCCAGCAGCTTAGATCACGGTCAGCCCCAGCATTTT.

Points on this clonotype: An end of the junction differs from the germline gene, which may be a read error. This chain links TRBV15 with TRBJ2-7; 7 nucleotides agree with TRBD2. CDR1 and CDR2 from the germline V gene are LNHNV and YYDKDF (reference sequence). The CDR3 extends over 14 amino acids. The CDR3 spells CATSRPSSGYERYF. CDR3 bases: TGTGCCACCAGCAGACCTTCTAGCGGATACGAGCGGTACTTC.